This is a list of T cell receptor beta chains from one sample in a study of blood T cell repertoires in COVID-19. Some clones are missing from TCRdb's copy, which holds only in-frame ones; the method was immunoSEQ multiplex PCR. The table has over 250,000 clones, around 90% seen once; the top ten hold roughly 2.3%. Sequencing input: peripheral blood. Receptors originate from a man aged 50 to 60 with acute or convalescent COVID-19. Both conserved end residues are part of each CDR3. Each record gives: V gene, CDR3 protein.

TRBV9 CASSVEAGRGNTIYF
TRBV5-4 CASSSPVTEAFF
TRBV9 CASSVVAGGQMMFF
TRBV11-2 CASSPLRRQGTYEQYF
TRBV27 CASSLDRPAGNEQFF
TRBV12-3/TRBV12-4 CASRPDRDAEAFF
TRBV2 CASSAPGTGWAGGKNIQYF
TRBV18 CASSQAGAFNQPQHF
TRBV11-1 CASSSKTGLNEQFF
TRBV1 CTSSQAIKDRVNEQYF
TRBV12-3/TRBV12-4 CATSYFQQSEQYF
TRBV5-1 CASSPVGVQGAKKLFF
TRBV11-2 CASSLEDRLQETQYF
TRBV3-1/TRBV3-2 CASSLRGGDTQYF
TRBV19 CASSIDGTTTRTQYF
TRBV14 CASSPLRLRETQYF
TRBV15 CATSASRGVQPQHF